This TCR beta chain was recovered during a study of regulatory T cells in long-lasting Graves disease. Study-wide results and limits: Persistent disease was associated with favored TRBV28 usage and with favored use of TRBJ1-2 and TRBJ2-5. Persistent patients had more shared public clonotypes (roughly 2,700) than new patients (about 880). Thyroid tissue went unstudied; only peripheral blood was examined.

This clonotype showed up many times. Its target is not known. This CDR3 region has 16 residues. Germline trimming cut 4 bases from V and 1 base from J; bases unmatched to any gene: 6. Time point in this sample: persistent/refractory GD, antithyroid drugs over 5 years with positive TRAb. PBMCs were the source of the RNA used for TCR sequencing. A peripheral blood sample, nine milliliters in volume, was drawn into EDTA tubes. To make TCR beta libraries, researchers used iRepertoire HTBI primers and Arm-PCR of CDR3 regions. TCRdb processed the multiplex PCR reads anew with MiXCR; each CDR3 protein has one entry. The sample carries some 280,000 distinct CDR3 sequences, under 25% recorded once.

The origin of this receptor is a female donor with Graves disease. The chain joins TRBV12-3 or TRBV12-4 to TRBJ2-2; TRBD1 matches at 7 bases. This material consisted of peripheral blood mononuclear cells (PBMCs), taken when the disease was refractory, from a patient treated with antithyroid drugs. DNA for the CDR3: TGTGCCAGCAGTTACGCCGGGACAGAGAACACCGGGGAGCTGTTTTTT. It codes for CASSYAGTENTGELFF.